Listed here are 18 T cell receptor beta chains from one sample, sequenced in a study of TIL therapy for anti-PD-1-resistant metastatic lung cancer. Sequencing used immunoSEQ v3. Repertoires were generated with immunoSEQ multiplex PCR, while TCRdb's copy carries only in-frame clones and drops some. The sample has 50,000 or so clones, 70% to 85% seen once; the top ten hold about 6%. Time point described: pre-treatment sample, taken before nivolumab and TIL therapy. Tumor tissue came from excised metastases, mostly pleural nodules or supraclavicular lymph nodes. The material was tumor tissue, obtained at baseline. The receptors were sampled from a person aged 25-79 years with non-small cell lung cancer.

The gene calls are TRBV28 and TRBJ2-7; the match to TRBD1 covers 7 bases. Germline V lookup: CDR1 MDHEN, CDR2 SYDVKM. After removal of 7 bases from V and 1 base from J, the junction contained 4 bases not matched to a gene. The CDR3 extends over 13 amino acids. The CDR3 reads CASNVRGSYEQYF. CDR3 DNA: TGTGCCAGCAATGTCAGGGGGTCCTACGAGCAGTACTTC. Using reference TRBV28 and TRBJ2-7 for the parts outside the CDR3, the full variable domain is DVKVTQSSRYLVKRTGEKVFLECVQDMDHENMFWYRQDPGLGLRLIYFSYDVKMKEKGDIPEGYSVSREKKERFSLILESASTNQTSMYLCASNVRGSYEQYFGPGTRLTVT.

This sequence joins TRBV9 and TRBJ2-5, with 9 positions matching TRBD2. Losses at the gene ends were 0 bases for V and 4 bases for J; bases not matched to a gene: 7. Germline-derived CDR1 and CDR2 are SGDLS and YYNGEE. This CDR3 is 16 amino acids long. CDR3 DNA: TGTGCCAGCAGCGTAGAGGGCGGGGGGGCGAGAGAGACCCAGTACTTC. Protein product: CASSVEGGGARETQYF.

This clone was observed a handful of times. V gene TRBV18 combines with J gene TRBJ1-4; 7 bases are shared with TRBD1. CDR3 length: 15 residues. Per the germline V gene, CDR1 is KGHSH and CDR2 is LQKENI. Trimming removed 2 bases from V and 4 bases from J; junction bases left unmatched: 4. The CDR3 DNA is TGTGCCAGCTCACCAAAGGGGGCGAATAATGAAAAACTGTTTTTT. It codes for CASSPKGANNEKLFF.

CDR3 sequence: CATSSDRGRHNEQFF. CDR3 DNA sequence: TGTGCCACCAGCAGCGACAGGGGGCGCCACAATGAGCAGTTCTTC. The chain is built from TRBV15 and TRBJ2-1; 10 nucleotides match TRBD1. The CDR3 totals 15 residues. Trimming took 3 bases from V and 5 from J; bases not matched to a gene: 4. The germline V gene encodes CDR1 LNHNV and CDR2 YYDKDF (reference sequence).

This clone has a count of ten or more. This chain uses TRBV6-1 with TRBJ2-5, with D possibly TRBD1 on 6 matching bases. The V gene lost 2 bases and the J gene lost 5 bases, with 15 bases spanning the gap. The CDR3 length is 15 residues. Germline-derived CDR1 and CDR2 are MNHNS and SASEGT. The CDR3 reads CASSERRGQLETQYF. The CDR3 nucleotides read TGTGCCAGCAGTGAACGACGAGGACAGTTGGAGACCCAGTACTTC.

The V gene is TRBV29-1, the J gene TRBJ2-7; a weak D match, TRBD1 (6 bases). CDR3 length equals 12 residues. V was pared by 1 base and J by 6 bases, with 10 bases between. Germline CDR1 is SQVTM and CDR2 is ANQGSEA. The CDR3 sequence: CSVEVQGTEQYF. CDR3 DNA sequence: TGCAGCGTTGAAGTGCAGGGGACCGAGCAGTACTTC.

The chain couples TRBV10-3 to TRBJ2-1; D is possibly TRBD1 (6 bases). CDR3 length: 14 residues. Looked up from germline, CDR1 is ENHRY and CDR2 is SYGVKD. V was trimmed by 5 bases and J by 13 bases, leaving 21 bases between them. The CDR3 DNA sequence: TGTGCCATCAGTCCCGGGCCGAGGGGACACAGTCAGTTCTTC. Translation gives CAISPGPRGHSQFF.

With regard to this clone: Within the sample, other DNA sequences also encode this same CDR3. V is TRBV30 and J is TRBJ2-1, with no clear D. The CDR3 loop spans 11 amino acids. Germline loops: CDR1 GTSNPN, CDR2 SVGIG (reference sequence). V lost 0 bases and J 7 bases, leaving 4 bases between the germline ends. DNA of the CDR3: TGTGCCTGGAGTGTACGGAATGAGCAGTTCTTC. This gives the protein CAWSVRNEQFF. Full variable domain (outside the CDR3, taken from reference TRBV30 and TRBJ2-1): SQTIHQWPATLVQPVGSPLSLECTVEGTSNPNLYWYRQAAGRGLQLLFYSVGIGQISSEVPQNLSASRPQDRQFILSSKKLLLSDSGFYLCAWSVRNEQFFGPGTRLTVL.

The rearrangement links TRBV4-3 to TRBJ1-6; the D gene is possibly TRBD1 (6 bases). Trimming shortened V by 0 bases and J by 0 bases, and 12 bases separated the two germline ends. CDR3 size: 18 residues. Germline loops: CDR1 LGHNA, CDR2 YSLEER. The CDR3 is CASSQEGARSSYNSPLHF. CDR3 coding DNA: TGCGCCAGCAGCCAAGAGGGGGCGCGAAGCTCCTATAATTCACCCCTCCACTTT.

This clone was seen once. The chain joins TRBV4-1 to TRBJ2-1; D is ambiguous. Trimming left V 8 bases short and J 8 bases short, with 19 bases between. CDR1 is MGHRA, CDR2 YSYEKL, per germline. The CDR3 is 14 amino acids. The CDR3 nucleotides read TGCGCCAGCGCCTTTAGACCCTCCGTGGATGAGCAGTTCTTC. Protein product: CASAFRPSVDEQFF.

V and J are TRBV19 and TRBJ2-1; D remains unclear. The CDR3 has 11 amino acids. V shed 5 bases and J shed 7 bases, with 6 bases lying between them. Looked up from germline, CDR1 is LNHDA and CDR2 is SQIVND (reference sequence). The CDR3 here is CASSSRNEQFF. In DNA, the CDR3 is TGTGCCAGTAGTTCGAGAAATGAGCAGTTCTTC.

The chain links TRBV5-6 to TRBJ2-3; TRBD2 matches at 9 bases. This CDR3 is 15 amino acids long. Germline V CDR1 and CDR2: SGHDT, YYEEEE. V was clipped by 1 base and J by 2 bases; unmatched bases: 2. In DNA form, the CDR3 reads TGTGCCAGCAGCTTGAAGCGGGGGGTCACAGATACGCAGTATTTT. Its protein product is CASSLKRGVTDTQYF.

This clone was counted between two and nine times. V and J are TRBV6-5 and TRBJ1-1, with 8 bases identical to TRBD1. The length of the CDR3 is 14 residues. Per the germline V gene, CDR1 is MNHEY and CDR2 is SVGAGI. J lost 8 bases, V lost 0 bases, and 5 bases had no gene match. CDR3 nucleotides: TGTGCCAGCAGTTACTCGGGACAGGAGACCGAAGCTTTCTTT. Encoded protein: CASSYSGQETEAFF.

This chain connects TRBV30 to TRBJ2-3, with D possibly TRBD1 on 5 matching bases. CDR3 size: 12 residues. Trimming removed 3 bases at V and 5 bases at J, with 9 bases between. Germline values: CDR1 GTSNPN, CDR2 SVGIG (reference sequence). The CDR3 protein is CAWSPGQDTQYF. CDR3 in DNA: TGTGCCTGGAGCCCAGGACAAGATACGCAGTATTTT.

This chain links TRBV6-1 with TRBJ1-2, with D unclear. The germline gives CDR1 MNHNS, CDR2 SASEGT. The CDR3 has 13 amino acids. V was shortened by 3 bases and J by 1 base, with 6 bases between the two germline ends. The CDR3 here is CASSDTGNYGYTF. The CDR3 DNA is TGTGCCAGCAGTGATACGGGTAACTATGGCTACACCTTC.

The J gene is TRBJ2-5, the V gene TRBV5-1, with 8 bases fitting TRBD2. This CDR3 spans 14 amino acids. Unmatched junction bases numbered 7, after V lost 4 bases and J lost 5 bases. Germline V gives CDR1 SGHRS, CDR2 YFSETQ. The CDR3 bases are TGCGCCAGCAGCCCAGACCGGGGGGGCGAGACCCAGTACTTC. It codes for CASSPDRGGETQYF.

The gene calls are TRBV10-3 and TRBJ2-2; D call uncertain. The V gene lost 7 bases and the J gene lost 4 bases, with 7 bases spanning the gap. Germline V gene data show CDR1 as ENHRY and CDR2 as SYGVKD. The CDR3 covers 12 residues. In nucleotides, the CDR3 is TGTGCCATCATCTCCATCACCGGGGAGCTGTTTTTT. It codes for CAIISITGELFF.

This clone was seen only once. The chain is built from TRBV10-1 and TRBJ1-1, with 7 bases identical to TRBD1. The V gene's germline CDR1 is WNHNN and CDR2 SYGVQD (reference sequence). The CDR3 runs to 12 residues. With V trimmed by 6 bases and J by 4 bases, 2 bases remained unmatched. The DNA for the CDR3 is TGCGCCAGCAGCCGGACAGGCACTGAAGCTTTCTTT. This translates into CASSRTGTEAFF.